This TCR beta chain was sequenced for a study of T-cell reconstitution after alpha-beta-depleted transplantation in children. A few counts support this clonotype. This CDR3 is 15 amino acids long. Germline CDR1 SGHRS, CDR2 YFSETQ. J gave up 5 bases and V 3 bases, and 9 bases lay outside the gene matches. The authors prepared the TCRbeta library with unique molecular identifiers. TCRdb used MiXCR to reprocess the PCR reads, holding one entry per CDR3 protein. The profile shows 500,000 or so distinct CDR3 sequences, approximately 10% of them singletons. The chain employs TRBV5-1 and TRBJ1-1; TRBD1 matches at 8 bases. Here the sequenced sample was PBMCs, mostly from graft donor cells, taken 180 days after TCRalphabeta/CD19-depleted stem cell transplant. The sequence derives from a female patient aged 2-15 years who had a stem cell transplant for aplastic anemia, so the T cells may come from the graft donor. The CDR3 nucleotides read TGCGCCAGCAGCTACCAGGGGGCAGGGCAAACTGAAGCTTTCTTT. Its protein product is CASSYQGAGQTEAFF.